The T cell receptor (beta chain) under discussion was sequenced for a study of blood T cell repertoires in COVID-19 (TCRdb year 2020). With respect to the entire study: Samples covering the acute and convalescent phases of COVID-19 were provided by collaborators in the United States, Italy and Spain. Deeply sampled blood TCRbeta repertoires from subjects exposed to, actively infected with, or recovered from COVID-19 were included in the dataset. The material from the prospective study consisted of cDNA or gDNA derived from T cells, B-cell-depleted T cells, or PBMCs. Where available, HLA class I and class II types were taken from metadata supplied by the sample provider and were not determined by assay-based typing. Samples were obtained from the ongoing ImmuneRACE study (first 160 participants) and from over a thousand subjects provided by 6 global collaborators. Sample metadata almost always included a de-identified subject ID, COVID-19 status, age in years and sex. The repertoires were released in a freely available public database intended as a resource for research on the immune response to SARS-CoV-2.

To note about this clone: What antigen it recognizes has not been identified. Base quality data are lacking; no much larger clone is found one base away.

Each collaborating institution followed its own protocols to collect whole blood in K2EDTA tubes. For TCRbeta analysis, collaborators shipped samples in one of three forms: frozen whole blood, isolated PBMCs, or DNA extracted from either of those sample types. TCRbeta CDR3 regions were amplified from genomic DNA by means of the immunoSEQ Assay, a bias-controlled multiplex PCR. In the source study's methods: Within the assay, amplification of reference gene primers was used to estimate how many nucleated cells each sample contained. Sequence reads were collapsed and filtered to measure the absolute abundance of every unique TCRbeta CDR3 rearrangement. For each sample, productive Simpson clonality was calculated as the square root of Simpson's diversity index over productive rearrangements. TCRdb provides this immuneACCESS table in a form limited to in-frame rearrangements. Some clones are lacking; in checked studies, under half of them reflect an unresolved V gene, and why the rest are absent is not known. V and J calls and clone size are those listed in that table; D and trimming were worked out from the DNA. Counted in this sample were 140,000 or so clones; about 86% of them appeared once. The top ten constitute about 7.5% of the sample.

Taken from cysteine to phenylalanine, the CDR3 has 15 residues. Only CDR3 DNA remains: 45 bases, in frame from the first base. Trimming accounts for 6 bases at V and 2 bases at J, while the number of junction bases matched to no gene is 10. CDR1 and CDR2 are read off the germline V gene as MDHEN and SYDVKM. Paper-wide results and their limitations: How much clinical and demographic metadata was included differed by source and by participant, and the metadata was provided uncurated.

The receptor's source is a human donor in a cohort sampled during active COVID-19. The chain uses TRBV28 and TRBJ2-7; TRBD1 lines up with 7 middle nucleotides. The sequenced sample was peripheral blood. The nucleotide sequence is given as TGTGCCAGCAGGCCTCCGGGACAGCGACCCTACGAGCAGTACTTC. Its product reads: CASRPPGQRPYEQYF.